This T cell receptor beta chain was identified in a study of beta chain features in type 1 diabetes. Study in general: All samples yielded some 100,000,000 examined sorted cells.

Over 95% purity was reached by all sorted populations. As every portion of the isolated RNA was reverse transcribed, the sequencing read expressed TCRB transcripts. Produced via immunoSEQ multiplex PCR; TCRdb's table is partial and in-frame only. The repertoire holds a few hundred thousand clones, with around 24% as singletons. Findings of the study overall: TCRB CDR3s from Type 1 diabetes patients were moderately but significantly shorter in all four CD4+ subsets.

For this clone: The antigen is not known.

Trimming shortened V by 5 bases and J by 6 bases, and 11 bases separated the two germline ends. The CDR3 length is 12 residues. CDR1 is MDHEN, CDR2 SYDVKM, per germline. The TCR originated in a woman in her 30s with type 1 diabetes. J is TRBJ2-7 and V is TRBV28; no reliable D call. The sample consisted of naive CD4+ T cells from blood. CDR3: CASSRTPGEQYF. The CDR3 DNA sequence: TGTGCCAGCAGTCGTACGCCGGGCGAGCAGTACTTC.